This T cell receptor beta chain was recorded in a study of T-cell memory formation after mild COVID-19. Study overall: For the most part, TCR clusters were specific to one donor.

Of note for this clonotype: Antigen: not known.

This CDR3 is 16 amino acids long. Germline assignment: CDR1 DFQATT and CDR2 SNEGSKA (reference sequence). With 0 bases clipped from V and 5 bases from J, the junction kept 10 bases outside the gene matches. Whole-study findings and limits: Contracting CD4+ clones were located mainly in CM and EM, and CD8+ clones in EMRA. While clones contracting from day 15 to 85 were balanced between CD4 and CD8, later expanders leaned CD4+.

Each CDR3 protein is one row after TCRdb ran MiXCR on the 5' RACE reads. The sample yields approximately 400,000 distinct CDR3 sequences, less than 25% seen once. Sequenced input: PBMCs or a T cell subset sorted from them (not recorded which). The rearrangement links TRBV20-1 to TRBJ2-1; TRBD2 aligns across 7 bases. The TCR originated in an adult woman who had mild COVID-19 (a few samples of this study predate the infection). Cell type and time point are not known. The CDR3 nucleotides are TGCAGTGCTAGAGAGGCGCGGGAGTGGTATGACAATGAGCAGTTCTTC. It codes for CSAREAREWYDNEQFF.